Below are 20 T cell receptor beta chains sequenced from a single sample in a study of T-cell memory formation after mild COVID-19 (dated by TCRdb to about 2021). The library was produced with 5' RACE. The instrument given in TCRdb is Illumina NovaSeq 6000. Using fastp trimming at Q25 and MiXCR clonotype assembly, TCRdb reanalyzed the public sequencing data and kept in-frame beta chains. For every CDR3 protein sequence, its rows merge into one entry that carries the most common genes and DNA. The sample includes about half a million distinct CDR3 sequences, with around a sixth observed a single time. Roughly an eighth of the sample rests with the top ten. Sequenced input: PBMCs or a T cell subset sorted from them (not recorded which). The receptors shown here come from an adult woman who had mild COVID-19 (a few samples of this study predate the infection). The sample titles of this study are shuffled in the database, so cell type and time point are left out; the donor was told from shared clones.

This clonotype was observed a handful of times. The chain couples TRBV30 to TRBJ2-3; D is unresolved. CDR1 GTSNPN and CDR2 SVGIG come from the germline V gene (reference sequence). The V end was cut by 3 bases, the J end by 1 base, with 17 bases between. There are 16 residues in the CDR3. The CDR3 reads CAWRGLEPARTDTQYF. As DNA, the CDR3 is TGTGCCTGGAGAGGGTTGGAGCCAGCCCGCACAGATACGCAGTATTTT. Full variable domain (rest looked up from reference TRBV30 and TRBJ2-3): SQTIHQWPATLVQPVGSPLSLECTVEGTSNPNLYWYRQAAGRGLQLLFYSVGIGQISSEVPQNLSASRPQDRQFILSSKKLLLSDSGFYLCAWRGLEPARTDTQYFGPGTRLTVL.

This clonotype was seen more than once but under ten times. The chain combines TRBV7-9 with TRBJ1-5, with a weak D call TRBD1 (5 bases). Trimming removed 0 bases from V and 5 bases from J, with 20 bases in between. CDR1 SEHNR and CDR2 FQNEAQ come from the germline V gene (reference sequence). The CDR3 sequence is 18 residues long. This CDR3 reads CASSLAEDTWGNDQPQHF. Written as DNA, the CDR3 is TGTGCCAGCAGCTTAGCGGAAGATACTTGGGGGAACGATCAGCCCCAGCATTTT.

This clonotype has a count of ten or more. The CDR3 loop reads CASSLASGNTGELFF. In DNA form, the CDR3 reads TGTGCCAGCAGCTTAGCTAGCGGTAACACCGGGGAGCTGTTTTTT. The chain has TRBV7-6 and TRBJ2-2; weak D call: TRBD2 (6 bases). Germline CDR1 reads SGHVS; CDR2 reads FNYEAQ. The CDR3 totals 15 residues. V dropped 0 bases and J dropped 2 bases, with 7 bases sitting between them.

This clonotype was seen many times. V usage is TRBV10-3 and J usage is TRBJ2-5; a weak D match, TRBD2 (5 bases). The germline V gene encodes CDR1 ENHRY and CDR2 SYGVKD. CDR3 length: 13 amino acids. Trimming stripped 7 bases from V and 5 bases from J, with 14 bases between. CDR3 coding DNA: TGTGCCATCACTGGAGGCCCTGGGGAGACCCAGTACTTC. This encodes CAITGGPGETQYF.

This chain uses TRBV19 with TRBJ2-3; TRBD2 agrees at 8 bases. The CDR3 length is 16 residues. V dropped 3 bases and J dropped 2; count of bases not matched to a gene: 7. CDR1 LNHDA and CDR2 SQIVND come from the germline V gene (reference sequence). CDR3 amino acids: CASSMWSGGDTDTQYF. DNA for the CDR3: TGTGCCAGTAGTATGTGGAGCGGGGGAGACACAGATACGCAGTATTTT.

CDR3 protein: CASSFAGTGGTEAFF. In DNA form, the CDR3 reads TGTGCCAGCAGCTTCGCCGGGACAGGAGGCACTGAAGCTTTCTTT. The chain carries TRBV7-2 and TRBJ1-1; 8 positions agree with TRBD1. After removal of 3 bases from V and 4 bases from J, the junction contained 7 bases not matched to a gene. Germline CDR1 is SGHTA and CDR2 is FQGNSA. The CDR3 is 15 amino acids.

Only a few counts were recorded for this clonotype. The chain employs TRBV19 and TRBJ2-7; TRBD1 or TRBD2 may be the D gene (5 bases each). Germline V gene data show CDR1 as LNHDA and CDR2 as SQIVND (reference sequence). The CDR3 is 12 residues long. The ends were cut back, 4 bases at V and 3 bases at J, with 7 bases in the middle. The CDR3 DNA reads TGTGCCAGTAGTACGGGGCTCTACGAGCAGTACTTC. It specifies CASSTGLYEQYF.

This clonotype has only one observation. One end of the junction varies from germline; a read error may be responsible. The chain has TRBV3-1 and TRBJ2-7; D possibly corresponds to TRBD2 (5 bases). The CDR3 is 15 residues long. Germline V gene data show CDR1 as LGHDT and CDR2 as YNNKEL (reference sequence). Here the CDR3 DNA reads TGTGCCAGCAGACAAGAGGGCAGGAACTCCTACGAGCAGTACTTC. As protein: CASRQEGRNSYEQYF.

V is TRBV7-9 and J is TRBJ2-5; D is perhaps TRBD2 (5 bases). Germline CDR1 reads SEHNR; CDR2 reads FQNEAQ (reference sequence). V lost 5 bases, J lost 3 bases, and 16 bases lay in between. This CDR3 spans 15 amino acids. The CDR3 reads CASSPPGSPEETQYF. The CDR3 DNA reads TGTGCCAGCAGCCCTCCGGGGAGTCCAGAAGAGACCCAGTACTTC.

This clonotype showed up just a few times. The chain employs TRBV12-5 and TRBJ2-1, with TRBD2 matching over 11 bases. Looked up from germline, CDR1 is LGHNT and CDR2 is FRNRAP. V dropped 1 base and J dropped 4; count of bases not matched to a gene: 3. The CDR3 sequence is 16 residues long. The CDR3: CASGLGTSGLYNEQFF. The CDR3 coding sequence is TGTGCTAGTGGTTTGGGGACTAGCGGGTTATACAATGAGCAGTTCTTC.

This clonotype came up a few times. The CDR3 sequence: CSVGGTVEAFF. CDR3 DNA sequence: TGCAGCGTTGGAGGGACAGTTGAAGCTTTCTTT. The rearrangement links TRBV29-1 to TRBJ1-1, with TRBD1 identical over 7 bases. V lost 4 bases, J lost 7 bases, and 3 bases stayed unmatched. This CDR3 region has 11 residues. Germline V gene lookup returns CDR1 SQVTM and CDR2 ANQGSEA.

In this sample, this clonotype turned up a few times. The chain recombines TRBV9 with TRBJ2-2; a weak D match, TRBD2 (7 bases). V lost 3 bases to trimming and J lost 8 bases, with 20 bases between them. The V gene's germline CDR1 is SGDLS and CDR2 YYNGEE. CDR3 length: 16 residues. CDR3 sequence: CASSADDRGGAGELFF. In nucleotides, the CDR3 is TGTGCCAGCAGCGCCGACGACCGCGGGGGCGCGGGGGAGCTGTTTTTT.

This clonotype showed up just a few times. The rearrangement uses TRBV5-1 and TRBJ1-4; perhaps TRBD1 as D (5 bases). The V end was cut by 0 bases, the J end by 7 bases, with 10 bases between. The length of the CDR3 is 14 residues. The V gene's germline CDR1 is SGHRS and CDR2 YFSETQ. DNA for the CDR3: TGCGCCAGCAGCTTGGAGGGGAGCGGTGAAAAACTGTTTTTT. Its translation: CASSLEGSGEKLFF. Variable domain in full (rest from reference TRBV5-1 and TRBJ1-4): KAGVTQTPRYLIKTRGQQVTLSCSPISGHRSVSWYQQTPGQGLQFLFEYFSETQRNKGNFPGRFSGRQFSNSRSEMNVSTLELGDSALYLCASSLEGSGEKLFFGSGTQLSVL.

V is TRBV20-1 and J is TRBJ2-3; no definite D call. The CDR3 covers 12 residues. Germline V gene data show CDR1 as DFQATT and CDR2 as SNEGSKA (reference sequence). The V gene lost 6 bases and the J gene lost 6 bases, with 13 bases spanning the gap. In nucleotides, the CDR3 is TGCAGTGCGACGCTCGGGCCTGATACGCAGTATTTT. Its protein is CSATLGPDTQYF.

This chain joins TRBV11-2 and TRBJ1-1, with D possibly matching TRBD1 (5 bases). V was pared by 3 bases and J by 3 bases, with 17 bases between. Germline assignment: CDR1 SGHAT and CDR2 FQNNGV. The CDR3 covers 16 residues. CDR3 bases: TGTGCCAGCAGCTTTCCGACGGGTAGGGGACACACTGAAGCTTTCTTT. The encoded protein is CASSFPTGRGHTEAFF.

V and J are TRBV15 and TRBJ1-6, with D possibly TRBD1 on 5 matching bases. CDR1 and CDR2 (germline): LNHNV, YYDKDF (reference sequence). The CDR3 totals 19 residues. The V end was cut by 3 bases, the J end by 3 bases, with 21 bases between. The CDR3 region is CATSSPGPSDSSYNSPLHF. In DNA form, the CDR3 reads TGTGCCACCAGCAGTCCGGGACCCTCCGATAGCAGCTATAATTCACCCCTCCACTTT.

This clonotype came up a few times. The chain uses TRBV25-1 and TRBJ2-7; the D call may be TRBD1 or TRBD2 (6 bases each). The CDR3 extends over 14 amino acids. Germline-derived CDR1 and CDR2 are MGHDK and SYGVNS. V was shortened by 0 bases and J by 3 bases, with 9 bases between the two germline ends. The CDR3 reads CASSEYGGYYEQYF. In nucleotides, the CDR3 is TGTGCCAGCAGTGAATACGGGGGCTACTACGAGCAGTACTTC.

This clonotype was observed a handful of times. The rearrangement links TRBV7-2 to TRBJ1-2; D is ambiguous. CDR3 size: 13 residues. V shed 5 bases and J shed 1 base, with 8 bases lying between them. CDR1 SGHTA and CDR2 FQGNSA come from the germline V gene. The CDR3 loop reads CASSPDHNYGYTF. The CDR3 DNA follows: TGTGCCAGCAGCCCTGATCATAACTATGGCTACACCTTC.

The chain employs TRBV19 and TRBJ2-1; 11 nucleotides line up with TRBD2. The CDR3 is 15 residues long. After removal of 7 bases from V and 6 bases from J, the junction contained 8 bases not matched to a gene. CDR1 and CDR2 from the germline V gene are LNHDA and SQIVND (reference sequence). The CDR3 spells CASMARLAGGNEQFF. CDR3 nucleotides: TGTGCCAGTATGGCCCGGCTAGCGGGAGGCAATGAGCAGTTCTTC.

This clonotype was detected many times. This chain uses TRBV9 with TRBJ2-3; D gene ambiguous. V lost 4 bases, J lost 0 bases, and 12 bases lay in between. Germline-derived CDR1 and CDR2 are SGDLS and YYNGEE. The CDR3 extends over 15 amino acids. The CDR3 is CASSPSGTSTDTQYF. The CDR3 DNA follows: TGTGCCAGCAGCCCCTCCGGTACCAGCACAGATACGCAGTATTTT.